This T cell receptor beta chain was recovered during a study of T cell responses to AZD1222 COVID-19 vaccine. Study-wide findings and caveats: Most donors were white British, females outnumbered males, and clonal diversity was possibly underestimated. Baseline seropositivity characterized only six AZD1222 recipients. Researchers took repertoire samples only after the peak T cell response had come. Spike-specific TCR depth and breadth grew after two AZD1222 doses.

For this clone: What it binds is not known.

Assay used: immunoSEQ multiplex PCR; TCRdb lists only in-frame clones, some missing. This sample has 73,000 or so clones, with roughly four fifths found just once. The junction had 6 bases not matched to a gene; V was cut back by 8 bases and J by 4 bases. The CDR3 is 14 amino acids. In germline, CDR1 is ENHRY, CDR2 SYGVKD. This TCR was sampled from an adult in good health. The source was peripheral blood, collected on day 0 of AZD1222 vaccination. This sequence joins TRBV10-3 and TRBJ1-5; 9 bases align to TRBD1. Written as DNA, the CDR3 is TGTGCCATCGCCGGGACAGGGCTTAATCAGCCCCAGCATTTT. The encoded protein is CAIAGTGLNQPQHF.